This entry lists 10 T cell receptor beta chains sequenced from one sample in a study of long-term antiretroviral therapy in people with HIV. Sequencing used immunoSEQ v3.0 at survey level. This table comes from immunoSEQ multiplex PCR, and its TCRdb copy is limited to in-frame clones, with some not included. The sample yields about 39,000 clones, approximately 89% seen once. The specimen comprised unsorted PBMCs, sampled 3.1 years after starting antiretroviral therapy. These receptor sequences come from a woman between 45 and 65 years old with HIV.

This clone has just a few counts. The J gene is TRBJ1-1, the V gene TRBV21-1; the table names TRBD1, a call not compared with the DNA. TRBV21-1 is assigned pseudogene status. The CDR3 loop spans 10 amino acids. CDR3: CGATNTEAFF. The CDR3 nucleotides are TGTGGGGCTACGAACACTGAAGCTTTCTTT.

CDR3 region: CSARPTEGGNTIYF. Written as DNA, the CDR3 is TGCAGCGCAAGGCCTACGGAGGGTGGAAACACCATATATTTT. The chain recombines TRBV29-1 with TRBJ1-3, with D hard to call. V was cut by 7 bases and J by 3 bases, with 16 bases left in between. CDR1 and CDR2 (germline): SQVTM, ANQGSEA. This CDR3 contains 14 residues.

A few counts support this clone. Other DNA sequences within the sample encode an identical CDR3. The rearrangement links TRBV7-9 to TRBJ1-6; perhaps TRBD1 as D (5 bases). The germline gives CDR1 SEHNR, CDR2 FQNEAQ (reference sequence). This CDR3 has 13 amino acids. V was trimmed by 3 bases and J by 10 bases, leaving 10 bases between them. The CDR3 nucleotides read TGTGCCAGCAGCTTGGAGGGGAACTCACCCCTCCACTTT. It yields the protein CASSLEGNSPLHF.

The chain carries TRBV7-6 and TRBJ2-7, with D tentatively TRBD1 (7 bases). The CDR3 consists of 15 residues. Per germline, CDR1 SGHVS and CDR2 FNYEAQ. Trimming left V 5 bases short and J 6 bases short, with 20 bases between. CDR3 coding DNA: TGTGCCAGCAGCGCGCGGGACAGCGCGGAGGGCGAGCAGTACTTC. Residues: CASSARDSAEGEQYF.

Comment on this clone: The germline gene is not matched at one end of the junction; a read error may be the cause. The chain employs TRBV4-2 and TRBJ2-5; D might be TRBD2 (6 bases). The CDR3 is 16 residues long. Germline assignment: CDR1 LGHNA and CDR2 YNFKEQ. The CDR3 protein is CASSQEGDAGRTPQNF. The CDR3 DNA is TGTGCCAGCAGCCAAGAAGGGGACGCGGGGAGGACTCCGCAGAACTTC.

The sample holds one count of this clone. The chain couples TRBV5-1 to TRBJ2-7; 13 bases map to TRBD2. The J segment lost 0 bases and the V segment lost 7 bases, leaving 7 bases of the junction unmatched. CDR1 is SGHRS and CDR2 is YFSETQ in the germline V gene. There are 16 residues in the CDR3. Here the CDR3 reads CASRRTSGGSSYEQYF. In nucleotides, the CDR3 is TGCGCCAGCCGAAGGACTAGCGGGGGAAGCTCCTACGAGCAGTACTTC.

This clone was seen only once. The CDR3 region has the DNA TGCGCCAGCAGCCAGGGCAACCGCGGGGCTAGCGGGGAAAATGAGCAGTTCTTC. Translating gives CASSQGNRGASGENEQFF. The gene calls are TRBV4-1 and TRBJ2-1; 9 nucleotides line up with TRBD2. There are 18 residues in the CDR3. Germline assignment: CDR1 MGHRA and CDR2 YSYEKL. The ends lost 3 bases at V and 7 bases at J; junction bases unmatched: 16.

The chain employs TRBV13 and TRBJ1-2; 12 positions match TRBD1. Per germline, CDR1 PRHDT and CDR2 FYEKMQ (reference sequence). V was clipped by 0 bases and J by 9 bases; unmatched bases: 5. CDR3 length equals 15 residues. The CDR3 bases are TGTGCCAGCAGCTTAGGGGGGACAGGGGGCAAGAGCTACACCTTC. Encoded protein: CASSLGGTGGKSYTF.

J is TRBJ1-2 and V is TRBV6-1; D might be TRBD1 (5 bases). This CDR3 contains 12 residues. Trimming took 8 bases from V and 2 from J, leaving 9 bases between them. The germline gives CDR1 MNHNS, CDR2 SASEGT. CDR3 loop: CASGGENYGYTF. CDR3 bases: TGTGCCAGCGGGGGGGAGAACTATGGCTACACCTTC.

This CDR3 reads CASSSDLSVGRYFEAFF. The CDR3 region has the DNA TGTGCCAGCAGCTCAGATTTAAGTGTAGGGCGCTATTTTGAAGCTTTCTTT. This chain uses TRBV9 with TRBJ1-1; no clear D. The CDR3 has 17 residues. In germline, CDR1 is SGDLS, CDR2 YYNGEE. V lost 4 bases and J 7 bases, leaving 26 bases between the germline ends.